The T cell receptor (beta chain) described here comes from a study of cytomegalovirus exposure and HLA in healthy donors. Findings and limits, study-wide: Listed as cytomegalovirus-associated were 150 or so TCR beta chains. As was reported, the classifier diagnosed cytomegalovirus status with high specificity and sensitivity.

Sequencing used immunoSEQ multiplex PCR; TCRdb keeps in-frame clones, though not all of them. The table includes around 150,000 clones, approximately 86% detected once. Comment on this clone: Its antigen remains unidentified.

The clonotype originates from a woman aged 18 to 35 in good health and CMV-seronegative. Material for sequencing was PBMCs.

This CDR3 reads CSASRGGGYTF. For the CDR3, the DNA is TGCAGTGCTTCTCGAGGGGGAGGCTACACCTTC. This rearrangement joins TRBV20-1 to TRBJ1-2; weak D call: TRBD1 (6 bases). Looked up from germline, CDR1 is DFQATT and CDR2 is SNEGSKA (reference sequence). The CDR3 has 11 amino acids. Deletions cut 5 bases from V and 8 bases from J, with 12 bases between.